The 10 T cell receptor beta chains reported below all come from one sample, sequenced in a study of spatial heterogeneity in lung cancer. Whole-study findings and limits: Tumoral mutation counts were tracked by counts of expanded intratumoral alpha and beta TCRs.

These TCRs are of unknown antigen specificity. As for time point: sample taken at primary tumor resection. TCRdb independently ran MiXCR on the 5' RACE reads; one entry per CDR3 protein. The repertoire holds roughly 7,700 distinct CDR3 sequences, with 10% to 15% as singletons. This material consisted of lung tumor tissue, taken at surgery. The receptors come from a male donor with early-stage non-small cell lung cancer.

This clonotype was seen repeatedly, ten times or more. V is TRBV6-6 and J is TRBJ2-2; TRBD2 matches 14 bases. Germline CDR1 is MNHNY and CDR2 is SVGAGI (reference sequence). CDR3 length equals 19 residues. V shed 4 bases and J 4 bases; nucleotides not matched to a gene: 11. Here the CDR3 DNA reads TGTGCCAGCAGTTCAAAGGGACTAGCGGGAGACGGTGCCACCGGGGAGCTGTTTTTT. It yields the protein CASSSKGLAGDGATGELFF.

V usage is TRBV20-1 and J usage is TRBJ2-3, with no clear D. Per germline, CDR1 DFQATT and CDR2 SNEGSKA (reference sequence). Trimming shortened V by 1 base and J by 0 bases, and 2 bases separated the two germline ends. The CDR3 length is 12 residues. The CDR3 sequence is CSARASTDTQYF. CDR3 DNA: TGCAGTGCTAGAGCTAGCACAGATACGCAGTATTTT.

This clonotype was detected ten times or more. This rearrangement joins TRBV9 to TRBJ1-6, with D unclear. The ends were cut back, 0 bases at V and 10 bases at J, with 17 bases in the middle. Germline values: CDR1 SGDLS, CDR2 YYNGEE. This CDR3 is built from 16 residues. DNA for the CDR3: TGTGCCAGCAGCGTAGCAGAGGGCAGGATTGGATCACCCCTCCACTTT. Amino acid sequence: CASSVAEGRIGSPLHF.

There are many counts of this clonotype. CDR3 DNA sequence: TGTGCCATCAGTGAGATGAATAGCGGGACCTTCCAAGAGACCCAGTACTTC. Its protein is CAISEMNSGTFQETQYF. This chain connects TRBV10-3 to TRBJ2-5; TRBD2 aligns across 8 bases. J gave up 1 base and V 2 bases, and 9 bases lay outside the gene matches. The length of the CDR3 is 17 residues. Germline CDR1 is ENHRY and CDR2 is SYGVKD.

This clonotype was picked up many times. V is TRBV7-6 and J is TRBJ2-7, with D perhaps TRBD1 or TRBD2 (5 bases each). The CDR3 consists of 18 residues. Germline V gives CDR1 SGHVS, CDR2 FNYEAQ. V dropped 0 bases and J dropped 0 bases, with 18 bases sitting between them. CDR3 coding DNA: TGTGCCAGCAGCTTAGCGCCCAGGGACCAAACCCTCTCCTACGAGCAGTACTTC. Protein: CASSLAPRDQTLSYEQYF.

This clonotype came up many times. CDR3 in DNA: TGTGCCAGCAGCCCCCGGGGTGACAATGAGCAGTTCTTC. Protein product: CASSPRGDNEQFF. The V call is TRBV11-3, the J call TRBJ2-1; D perhaps matches TRBD2 (5 bases). Trimming removed 5 bases at V and 5 bases at J, with 10 bases between. This CDR3 spans 13 amino acids. In germline, CDR1 is SGHNT, CDR2 YENEEA.

This clonotype was seen ten or more times. The chain recombines TRBV7-8 with TRBJ2-3; a weak D match, TRBD1 (6 bases). Trimming left V 5 bases short and J 6 bases short, with 30 bases between. The CDR3 length is 19 residues. Germline-derived CDR1 and CDR2 are SGHVS and FQNEAQ. The CDR3 protein is CASSPYRVRVVRQGDTQYF. CDR3 nucleotide sequence: TGTGCCAGCAGCCCATATAGGGTGAGAGTAGTAAGGCAGGGGGATACGCAGTATTTT. Combining the CDR3 with reference TRBV7-8 and TRBJ2-3 gives the whole variable domain GAGVSQSPRYKVAKRGQDVALRCDPISGHVSLFWYQQALGQGPEFLTYFQNEAQLDKSGLPSDRFFAERPEGSVSTLKIQRTQQEDSAVYLCASSPYRVRVVRQGDTQYFGPGTRLTVL.

The table lists this clonotype with a few counts. This chain connects TRBV4-1 to TRBJ1-4, with 9 positions matching TRBD1. With V trimmed by 6 bases and J by 1 base, 6 bases remained unmatched. The CDR3 runs 16 residues. In germline, CDR1 is MGHRA, CDR2 YSYEKL. The CDR3 loop is CASSFTGGRTNEKLFF. DNA of the CDR3: TGCGCCAGCAGTTTTACAGGGGGCAGAACTAATGAAAAACTGTTTTTT.

In this sample, this clonotype is medium-sized. In DNA, the CDR3 is TGCAGTGCTATTCGGGGAGCGTCCGCCCAAGAGACCCAGTACTTC. Residues: CSAIRGASAQETQYF. The chain uses TRBV20-1 and TRBJ2-5, with D perhaps matching TRBD2 (5 bases). CDR1 is DFQATT and CDR2 is SNEGSKA in the germline V gene (reference sequence). The CDR3 totals 15 residues. The V and J ends lost 4 bases and 1 base respectively, with 16 bases between them.

There are many counts of this clonotype. V is TRBV3-1 and J is TRBJ2-7; a possible D gene is TRBD2 (5 bases). Trimming removed 9 bases at V and 3 bases at J, with 6 bases between. There are 10 residues in the CDR3. Germline-derived CDR1 and CDR2 are LGHDT and YNNKEL (reference sequence). CDR3 protein: CASGSYEQYF. In DNA form, the CDR3 reads TGTGCCAGTGGGAGCTACGAGCAGTACTTC.